This T cell receptor (beta chain) came from a study of blood T cell dynamics during melanoma immunotherapy (dated by TCRdb to the early 2020s). Looking at the study overall: The patients had metastatic melanoma and were given first-line pembrolizumab or nivolumab plus ipilimumab as standard of care in the United Kingdom. Peripheral T cell receptor repertoires of metastatic melanoma patients were profiled before and after one cycle of checkpoint inhibitor therapy to find early correlates of response. Consecutive patients formed a training cohort, and a further independent group of patients from the same centre was pooled into an external validation set.

Reading the label with the study, this specimen's time point is: pre-treatment baseline. Blood samples were taken before treatment (T0) and at week 3 (W3), following the first cycle of checkpoint blockade. Except for two patients with rapid clinical progression, response was assessed 12 weeks after the first infusion by RECIST 1.1; disease control meant complete response, partial response or stable disease. Patients were not eligible if they had prior systemic cancer treatment, concomitant immunosuppressant therapy or synchronous other active malignancies. Sorted CD8+ memory and naive T cell subsets were sequenced at T0 and W3 from six patients, three progressing and three with disease control. PBMC were isolated from blood with Lymphoprep and SepMate tubes, followed by red cell lysis. QIAamp DNA Blood Mini kits were used to extract DNA from both PBMC and sorted T cell subsets. Before DNA extraction, CD8+ T cell subsets were live-sorted on a FACSAria III cytometer and then frozen. Fresh PBMC intended for flow cytometry were kept at 4 degrees C in PBS containing 2% fetal bovine serum and were analyzed within 24 hours.

General study outcomes and caveats: The relatively small sample size was acknowledged as potentially limiting generalization of the results. Of the sorted CD8+ subsets, TIE cells had both the highest clonality and the greatest similarity to cfDNA CDR3 sequences, which suggests active turnover converging on dominant clones. Whether the T cell clones behind the repertoire changes were melanoma-specific or instead reflected general immune activation was something the study could not determine.

All DNA extracted from each sorted CD8+ T cell subset was loaded into the assay. The immunoSEQ TCRb Assay kit was used according to manufacturer instructions to amplify TCR beta CDR3 sequences from genomic DNA. The KAPA Library Quantification Kit for Illumina platforms was used to quantify the pooled libraries by qPCR. Sequencing of the pooled libraries was done on an Illumina NextSeq 500, with clustering at roughly 0.55-1.2 pM. As for the original processing: The TCR data were analyzed using immunoSEQ ANALYZER and the R LymphoSeq package. A rearrangement efficiency score was calculated as productive divided by the sum of productive and non-productive CDR3 sequences. Clonality was measured with the Gini coefficient and diversity with the Renyi index at alpha=1, compared pairwise between timepoints within each patient. In LymphoSeq, clonal relatedness was computed using an edit distance of 3, and repertoire similarity was computed using the Bhattacharyya coefficient. To classify response, a linear discriminant analysis based on week-3 changes in clonality and diversity was built with the R MASS and caret packages. TCRdb carries this immuneACCESS record with in-frame sequences only. Its versions omit some clonotypes, under half of them owing to an unresolved V gene in the studies checked, with the rest unexplained. The DNA gave D and trimming, while V, J and clone size come from that table. This sample gives 3,500 to 5,500 clones in total; around 96% of them show up just once. 1.2% of the sample is held by the ten biggest clonotypes.

Measured from the cysteine to the phenylalanine, the CDR3 is 15 residues long. Only the CDR3 portion is preserved as DNA: 45 bases, with reading frame beginning at the first base. V trim: 3 bases; J trim: 4 bases; unmatched bases: 5. Via the germline V gene, CDR1 is SGDLS and CDR2 YYNGEE. About this clone: Its antigen target is currently unknown. Qualities for individual bases were not recorded, and no much larger clone is one base off.

The material was effector memory CD8+ T cells from blood, obtained from a patient treated with checkpoint blockade. This sequence uses TRBV9 and TRBJ1-3, with 9 bases in between that match TRBD1. This sequence was found in a human donor with melanoma. The DNA sequence is TGTGCCAGCAGCGCCGGGGACAGGGAAGGAAACACCATATATTTT. Translated, it reads CASSAGDREGNTIYF.